These 13 T cell receptor beta chains came from one sample sequenced in a study of tumor-infiltrating lymphocytes in primary liver carcinoma. Constant-region priming of about 520 ng total RNA yielded TCR beta cDNA. Libraries of TCR beta came from three nested multiplex PCR rounds with slightly modified ARM-PCR. Primers for the first two PCR rounds were TRBV1-TRBV30 forward primers and a C-beta reverse primer (about 10 cycles per round). TCRdb reprocessed the multiplex PCR reads with MiXCR, giving one entry per CDR3 protein. The table lists 180,000 or so distinct CDR3 sequences, about 60% of them singletons. Unsorted whole blood yielded blood RNA, and germline DNA was extracted as well. The sequenced sample was peripheral blood. These receptor sequences come from a man between 40 and 49 years old with primary liver carcinoma and hepatitis B virus infection.

This rearrangement joins TRBV28 to TRBJ2-5; 7 nucleotides line up with TRBD2. CDR1 MDHEN and CDR2 SYDVKM come from the germline V gene. The V gene end was trimmed by 5 bases and the J gene end by 5 bases; junction bases not matched to a gene: 11. This CDR3 spans 15 amino acids. CDR3 in amino acids: CASSPLGGYEETQYF. The CDR3 DNA follows: TGTGCCAGCAGTCCCCTCGGGGGGTACGAGGAGACCCAGTACTTC. Variable domain in full (rest from reference TRBV28 and TRBJ2-5): DVKVTQSSRYLVKRTGEKVFLECVQDMDHENMFWYRQDPGLGLRLIYFSYDVKMKEKGDIPEGYSVSREKKERFSLILESASTNQTSMYLCASSPLGGYEETQYFGPGTRLLVL.

This clonotype occurred a few times. Relative to the germline gene, one junction end is altered; a read error may explain this. The rearrangement links TRBV11-2 to TRBJ2-4; possibly TRBD1 for D (5 bases). Looked up from germline, CDR1 is SGHAT and CDR2 is FQNNGV. The length of the CDR3 is 14 residues. In DNA form, the CDR3 reads TGTGCCAGCAGCTTATCGGACCCAGGGTACATCCAGTACTTC. Residues: CASSLSDPGYIQYF.

The chain has TRBV14 and TRBJ2-1; 9 bases agree with TRBD2. The germline CDR1 and CDR2 sequences are SGHDN and FVKESK. This CDR3 comprises 17 residues. Losses at the gene ends were 0 bases for V and 4 bases for J; bases not matched to a gene: 7. The CDR3 DNA reads as TGTGCCAGCAGCCAAGACATTTGGCTAGCGGGGTACAATGAGCAGTTCTTC. It specifies CASSQDIWLAGYNEQFF.

The table lists this clonotype with many counts. The chain links TRBV11-1 to TRBJ2-2; no reliable D call. The CDR3 has 14 amino acids. V lost 6 bases to trimming and J lost 4 bases, with 12 bases between them. CDR1 is SGHAT, CDR2 FQDESV, per germline (reference sequence). The DNA for the CDR3 is TGTGCCAGCAGTCCCCACCCAGGCACCGGGGAGCTGTTTTTT. It encodes CASSPHPGTGELFF.

With regard to this clonotype: A read error is possible here, since a much larger clone lies one base away. The rearrangement links TRBV29-1 to TRBJ2-7, with D tentatively TRBD1 (5 bases). Trimming took off 6 bases at V and 5 bases at J, with 14 bases between the two ends. The CDR3 is 12 amino acids. Germline CDR1 reads SQVTM; CDR2 reads ANQGSEA. The CDR3 sequence: CSVQQGGNEQYF. For the CDR3, the DNA is TGCAGCGTCCAGCAGGGTGGGAACGAGCAGTACTTC.

A remark on this clonotype: The junction does not match germline at one end; this may be a read error. The chain links TRBV10-3 to TRBJ2-5; TRBD2 matches 7 bases. This CDR3 has 15 amino acids. CDR1 ENHRY and CDR2 SYGVKD come from the germline V gene. This CDR3 reads CAISENGGFQETHYF. In DNA, the CDR3 is TGTGCCATCAGTGAGAACGGGGGGTTCCAAGAGACCCACTACTTC.

This clonotype was observed a handful of times. This rearrangement joins TRBV7-8 to TRBJ1-5; D possibly corresponds to TRBD1 (5 bases). Trimming took 1 base from V and 2 from J, leaving 12 bases between them. Germline V lookup: CDR1 SGHVS, CDR2 FQNEAQ. This CDR3 is 16 amino acids long. The CDR3 nucleotides read TGTGCCAGCAGCTTAGTCCGGGACGCACGCAATCAGCCCCAGCATTTT. Its translation: CASSLVRDARNQPQHF.

The CDR3 loop is CASIRTVNTGELFF. CDR3 sequence (DNA): TGTGCCAGTATTCGGACTGTGAACACCGGGGAGCTGTTTTTT. The chain uses TRBV19 and TRBJ2-2; perhaps TRBD2 as D (5 bases). The CDR3 is 14 amino acids. CDR1 and CDR2 (germline): LNHDA, SQIVND (reference sequence). The ends were cut back, 7 bases at V and 1 base at J, with 10 bases in the middle. The variable domain in full, completed from reference TRBV19 and TRBJ2-2, reads DGGITQSPKYLFRKEGQNVTLSCEQNLNHDAMYWYRQDPGQGLRLIYYSQIVNDFQKGDIAEGYSVSREKKESFPLTVTSAQKNPTAFYLCASIRTVNTGELFFGEGSRLTVL.

This clonotype is a singleton in its sample. The chain has TRBV7-9 and TRBJ2-7; D gene uncertain. Germline V gene sequence: CDR1 SEHNR, CDR2 FQNEAQ (reference sequence). The CDR3 is made up of 11 amino acids. V lost 5 bases, J lost 6 bases, and 8 bases lay in between. The CDR3 coding sequence is TGTGCCAGCAGCCAGGTTGGCGAGCAGTACTTC. Encoded protein: CASSQVGEQYF.

The genes are TRBV29-1 and TRBJ1-3, with 7 positions matching TRBD1. The V segment lost 4 bases and the J segment 2 bases; nucleotides outside the gene matches: 8. This CDR3 has 15 residues. In germline, CDR1 is SQVTM, CDR2 ANQGSEA. CDR3 nucleotide sequence: TGCAGCGTTGCATTTTCAGGGGGTCCTGGAAACACCATATATTTT. Translating gives CSVAFSGGPGNTIYF.

The rearrangement links TRBV5-4 to TRBJ2-2, with a possible D match to TRBD2 (5 bases). The CDR3 consists of 14 residues. Trimming stripped 3 bases from V and 7 bases from J, with 13 bases between. Germline CDR1 and CDR2: SGHNT and YYREEE (reference sequence). The CDR3 here is CASSSSRDLGELFF. CDR3 nucleotides: TGTGCCAGCAGCTCCTCGAGGGATCTCGGGGAGCTGTTTTTT.

The chain carries TRBV11-1 and TRBJ2-1, with D possibly matching TRBD2 (6 bases). Looked up from germline, CDR1 is SGHAT and CDR2 is FQDESV (reference sequence). The CDR3 contains 19 residues. Trimming pared 3 bases from V and 3 bases from J, leaving 24 bases between. Here the CDR3 reads CASSFGLGLTGTYYNEQFF. The DNA for the CDR3 is TGTGCCAGCAGCTTTGGACTCGGACTAACGGGAACCTACTACAATGAGCAGTTCTTC.

Of note for this clonotype: A much larger clone sits a single nucleotide away, making a read error possible. This sequence joins TRBV11-2 and TRBJ2-5; 7 bases align to TRBD2. In germline, CDR1 is SGHAT, CDR2 FQNNGV. The CDR3 spans 14 residues. CDR3 sequence (DNA): TGTGCCAGCAGCTTTCGGGAGGCGCAAGAGACCCAGTGCTTC. This translates into CASSFREAQETQCF.